This TCR beta chain appears in the sequencing data of a study of T cells after yellow fever vaccination (dated by TCRdb to about 2019). Regarding the complete study: The SMART-Seq v4 Ultra Low Input RNA kit was used to prepare libraries from fractions with low cell numbers. To track T-cell clones before and after primary and booster YFV17D yellow fever vaccination, bulk TCR alpha and beta repertoires were sequenced longitudinally. Two healthy male donors made up the cohort, one aged 18 to 29 years and the other aged 30 to 40 years. Blood samples were taken at several timepoints before and after primary and secondary immunization, and bulk PBMC replicates and cell subsets were isolated. General conclusions and limits of the study: The secondary T-cell response was weaker than the primary response but faster, peaking on day 5 instead of day 15. The study included only two donors, which limits how far the findings can be generalized. A small share of clonotypes occurred in both CD4 and CD8 compartments, likely arising from convergent recombination. Computational filtering was needed because FACS-sorted repertoires could contain abundant contaminating clonotypes from the bulk population. After the booster, most clones that had expanded after primary vaccination were detected again (about 95% of CD4 and more than 85% of CD8), suggesting broad maintenance of memory.

In the paper's terms, the treatment or condition label means: live attenuated yellow fever vaccine strain. A standard Ficoll-Paque protocol was used to isolate PBMCs from peripheral blood. CD4 and CD8 T-cell fractions were isolated with Dynabeads CD4 and CD8 positive selection kits. TriZol was used to extract RNA from bulk PBMCs, CD4 and CD8 fractions, and dextramer-positive and dextramer-negative fractions. As concerns this clonotype: The antigen it binds to is not known. No clone much larger than this one lies a single base away; base qualities are absent.

TCRdb names Illumina NovaSeq 6000 as the instrument used. TCR cDNA was made using 5'RACE template switching, a step that added a universal primer site and unique molecular identifiers. cDNA synthesis was primed from both the TCR alpha and TCR beta constant segments. Libraries were amplified in two PCR steps, with sample barcodes and sequencing adapters added in the second step. Libraries were sequenced on Illumina HiSeq 2500 (2x100 bp) or NovaSeq (2x150 bp). As for how the authors treated the data: Reads were demultiplexed and collapsed into UMI consensus sequences with MIGEC, and V(D)J alignment was performed with MiXCR. Using edgeR on replicate PBMC samples, clonotypes were called vaccine-responding if FDR was below 0.01 and the log2 fold change was above 5 up to day 15. Each bulk clonotype was labeled CD4 or CD8 based on which sequenced repertoire, CD4 or CD8, contained the clonotype at higher abundance. In TCRdb, the public reads were trimmed at Q25 with fastp and aligned with MiXCR, with productive beta chains retained. Rows with a matching CDR3 protein are joined into one entry that keeps the most common DNA and genes. The V and J calls follow TCRdb's processing rather than the paper's. This sample lists roughly 160,000 distinct CDR3 sequences; 7% to 10% were detected once. Around 35% of the sample is taken by the ten largest.

A distance of 10 bases separates the germline ends of V and J, which lose 5 bases and 2 bases respectively. In the germline V gene (reference sequence), CDR1 corresponds to MNHEY and CDR2 to SMNVEV. From cysteine to phenylalanine, the CDR3 is 14 amino acids long. The CDR3 DNA has 42 bases and is translated from base 1. Sequenced here: CD8+ T cells sorted from PBMCs, sampled 45 days after the yellow fever booster vaccination. The rearranged segments are TRBV27 and TRBJ1-5, with no confidently assigned D gene. This clonotype was sampled from a man aged 18 to 29 who received the YFV17D yellow fever vaccine. The nucleotide sequence is TGTGCCAGCAGTAAGAAGGGTGGCAATCAGCCCCAGCATTTT. Translated, this is CASSKKGGNQPQHF.